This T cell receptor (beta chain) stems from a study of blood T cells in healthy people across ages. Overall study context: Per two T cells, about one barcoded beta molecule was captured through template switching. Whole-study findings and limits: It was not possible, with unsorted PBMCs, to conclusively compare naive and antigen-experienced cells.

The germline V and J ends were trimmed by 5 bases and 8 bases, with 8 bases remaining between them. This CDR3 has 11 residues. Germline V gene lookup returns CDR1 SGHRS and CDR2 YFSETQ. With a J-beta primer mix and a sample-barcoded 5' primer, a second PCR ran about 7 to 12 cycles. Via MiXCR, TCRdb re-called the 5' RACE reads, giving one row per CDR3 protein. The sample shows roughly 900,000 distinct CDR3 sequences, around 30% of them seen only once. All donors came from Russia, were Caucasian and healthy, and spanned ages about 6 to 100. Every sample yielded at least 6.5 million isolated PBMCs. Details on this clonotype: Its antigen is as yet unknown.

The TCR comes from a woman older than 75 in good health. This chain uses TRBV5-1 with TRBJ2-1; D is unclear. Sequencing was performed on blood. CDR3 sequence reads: CASRGIHEQFF. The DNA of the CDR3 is TGCGCCAGCAGAGGGATCCATGAGCAGTTCTTC.